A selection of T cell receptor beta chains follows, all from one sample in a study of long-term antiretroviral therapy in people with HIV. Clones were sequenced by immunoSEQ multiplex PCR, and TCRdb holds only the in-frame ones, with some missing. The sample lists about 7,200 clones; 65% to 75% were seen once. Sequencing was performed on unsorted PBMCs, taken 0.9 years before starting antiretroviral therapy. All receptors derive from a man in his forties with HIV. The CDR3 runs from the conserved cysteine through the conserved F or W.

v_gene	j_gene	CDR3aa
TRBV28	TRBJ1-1	CASSEERDTEAFF
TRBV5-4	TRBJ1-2	CASSLGTNYGYTF
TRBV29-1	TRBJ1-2	CSVAGGPLYGYTF
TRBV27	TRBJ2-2	CASSPGDTGELFF
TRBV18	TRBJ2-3	CASSPTTSADTQYF
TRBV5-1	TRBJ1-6	CASSLEGVGSPLHF
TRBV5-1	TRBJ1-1	CASSLGRGGTEAFF
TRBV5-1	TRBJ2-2	CASSLTTPSGGSTGELFF
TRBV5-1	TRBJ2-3	CASRRSSGTDTQYF
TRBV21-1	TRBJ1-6	CASTPTGGYSPLHF
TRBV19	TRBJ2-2	CASSISGTGELFF
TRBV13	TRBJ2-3	CASSPQGGTSGGANTDTQYF
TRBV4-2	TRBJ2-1	CASSQDLVKLAGVIVYNEQFF
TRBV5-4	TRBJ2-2	CASSWTARTGELFF
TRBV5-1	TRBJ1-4	CASSPYRGANEKLFF
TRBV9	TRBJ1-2	CASSYRENYGYTF
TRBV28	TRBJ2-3	CASSLLGAEGTDTQYF
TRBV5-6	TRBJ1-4	CASSLGVRTNEKLFF
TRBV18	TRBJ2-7	CASSPPVGLAVFSYEQYF
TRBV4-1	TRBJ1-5	CASSQGDRGNQPQHF
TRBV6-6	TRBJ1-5	CASSYSSQGANQPQHF
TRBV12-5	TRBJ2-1	CASGLWPGAEQFF
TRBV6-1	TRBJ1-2	CASSSDGGLRNTF
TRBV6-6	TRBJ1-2	CASRSPDRGGYTF
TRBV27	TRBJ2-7	CASSLGQGAYEQYF
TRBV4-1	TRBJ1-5	CASSQEQRIDQPQHF
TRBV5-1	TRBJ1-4	CASSLGTDGNQKLFF
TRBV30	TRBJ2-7	CAWSVGTGVLYEQYF
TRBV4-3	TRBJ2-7	CASSQDGSSYEQYF
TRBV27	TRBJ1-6	CASSGTVSINSPLHF
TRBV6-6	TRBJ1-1	CASSHPLAPNTEAFF
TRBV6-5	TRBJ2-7	CASSYDLSYEQYF
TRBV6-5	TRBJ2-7	CASSYRTGPKEQYF
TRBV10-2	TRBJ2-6	CASSGGVPGANVLTF
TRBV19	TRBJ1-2	CASSIFGQSTGYTF
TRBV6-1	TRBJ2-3	CASSVVAATDTQYF
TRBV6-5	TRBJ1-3	CASRDSGNTIYF
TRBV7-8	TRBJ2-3	CASSLRLAGETTDTQYF
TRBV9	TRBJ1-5	CASSDWDLEQPQHF
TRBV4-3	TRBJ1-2	CASSQDVQGMDGYTF
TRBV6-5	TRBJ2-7	CASSSSTGALYEQYF
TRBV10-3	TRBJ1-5	CAISDATGAQPQHF
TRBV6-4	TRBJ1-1	CASSLGDPGTQAFF
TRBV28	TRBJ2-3	CASSFLAGTDTQYF
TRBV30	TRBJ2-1	CSWGTTYNEQFF
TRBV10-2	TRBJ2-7	CASSEPWRTETYEQYF
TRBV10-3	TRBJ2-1	CAISERNEQFF
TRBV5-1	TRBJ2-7	CASSLEGGSQYF
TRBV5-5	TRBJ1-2	CASSMVGDRSKGYTF
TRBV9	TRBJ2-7	CASSRRDSSAGEQYF
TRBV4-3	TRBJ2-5	CASSPRTGVQETQYF
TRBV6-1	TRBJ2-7	CASSRLQAYEQYF
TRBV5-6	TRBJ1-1	CASSLMGAPEAFF